This record concerns one TCR beta chain sequence. Its antigen is still unknown. TCRdb reprocessed the reads with MiXCR, giving one entry per CDR3 protein. The sample includes about half a million distinct CDR3 sequences, roughly a third of them seen just once. The data derive from a study of T cell repertoires in cytomegalovirus infection. Overall study context: Peptides in the study included HLA-C-restricted and HLA-B-restricted CMV epitopes.

The V and J ends lost 7 bases and 7 bases respectively, with 14 bases between them. CDR1 is MDHEN, CDR2 SYDVKM, per germline. The CDR3 has 14 amino acids. Study-level results: Accumulated public TCR beta family frequency recognized individuals carrying CMV together with the relevant HLA. Clonotypes of TCR beta that were HLA-C-restricted and CMV-specific dominated the ex vivo response.

This receptor was obtained from a human donor in good health (CMV status not recorded). Some clones in this sample may be carry-over from other donors' samples. The specimen was cultured PBMCs, collected from culture after CMV antigen stimulation. The chain couples TRBV28 to TRBJ1-6; TRBD1 is a possible D gene (5 bases). The chain's CDR3 is CASTTGGGNSPLHF. Written as DNA, the CDR3 is TGTGCCAGCACCACGGGGGGGGGGAATTCACCCCTCCACTTT.